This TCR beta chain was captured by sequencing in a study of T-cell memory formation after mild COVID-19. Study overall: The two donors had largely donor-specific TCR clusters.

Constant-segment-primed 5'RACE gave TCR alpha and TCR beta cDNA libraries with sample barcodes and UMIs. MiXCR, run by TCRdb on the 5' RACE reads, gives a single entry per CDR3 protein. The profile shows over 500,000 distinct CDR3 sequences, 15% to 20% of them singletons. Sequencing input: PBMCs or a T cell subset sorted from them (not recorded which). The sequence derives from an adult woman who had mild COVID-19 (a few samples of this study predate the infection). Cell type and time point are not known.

The chain's CDR3 is CASSSDFGETQYF. The CDR3 nucleotides are TGTGCCAGCAGCTCTGATTTCGGGGAGACCCAGTACTTC. V usage is TRBV7-2 and J usage is TRBJ2-5; D is unclear. V was cut by 4 bases and J by 5 bases, with 11 bases left in between. Germline CDR1 SGHTA, CDR2 FQGNSA. This CDR3 spans 13 amino acids.